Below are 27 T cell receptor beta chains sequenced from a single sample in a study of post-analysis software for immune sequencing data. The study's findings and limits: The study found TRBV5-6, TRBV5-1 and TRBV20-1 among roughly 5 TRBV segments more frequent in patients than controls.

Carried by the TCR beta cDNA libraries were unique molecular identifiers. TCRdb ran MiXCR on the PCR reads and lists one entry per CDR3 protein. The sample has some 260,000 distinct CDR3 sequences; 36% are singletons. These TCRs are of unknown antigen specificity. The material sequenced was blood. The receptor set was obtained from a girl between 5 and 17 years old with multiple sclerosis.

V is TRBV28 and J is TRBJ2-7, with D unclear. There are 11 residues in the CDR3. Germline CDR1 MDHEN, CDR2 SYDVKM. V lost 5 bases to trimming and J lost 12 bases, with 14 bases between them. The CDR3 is CASSPSETRYF. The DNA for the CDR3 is TGTGCCAGCAGTCCCTCTGAGACCCGGTACTTC.

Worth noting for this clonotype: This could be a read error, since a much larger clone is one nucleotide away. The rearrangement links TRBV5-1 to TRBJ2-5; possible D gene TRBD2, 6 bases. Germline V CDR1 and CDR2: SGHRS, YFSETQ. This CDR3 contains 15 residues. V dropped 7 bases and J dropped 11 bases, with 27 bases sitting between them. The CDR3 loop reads CASRVEIAGTNEQYF. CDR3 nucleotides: TGCGCCAGCCGTGTAGAGATCGCGGGGACCAATGAGCAGTACTTC. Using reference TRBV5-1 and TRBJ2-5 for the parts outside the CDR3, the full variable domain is KAGVTQTPRYLIKTRGQQVTLSCSPISGHRSVSWYQQTPGQGLQFLFEYFSETQRNKGNFPGRFSGRQFSNSRSEMNVSTLELGDSALYLCASRVEIAGTNEQYFGPGTRLLVL.

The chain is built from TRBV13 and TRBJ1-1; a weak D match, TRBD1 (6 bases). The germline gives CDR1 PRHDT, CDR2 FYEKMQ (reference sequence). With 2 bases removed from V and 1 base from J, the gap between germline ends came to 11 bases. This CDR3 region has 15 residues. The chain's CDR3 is CASSLRTGRNTEAFF. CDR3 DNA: TGTGCCAGCAGCTTAAGAACAGGGAGGAACACTGAAGCTTTCTTT.

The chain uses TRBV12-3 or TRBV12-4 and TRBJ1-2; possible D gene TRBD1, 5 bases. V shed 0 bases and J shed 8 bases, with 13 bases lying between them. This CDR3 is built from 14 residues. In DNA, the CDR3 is TGTGCCAGCAGTTTAGCGGCACGGGGGGAGGGCTACACCTTC. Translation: CASSLAARGEGYTF.

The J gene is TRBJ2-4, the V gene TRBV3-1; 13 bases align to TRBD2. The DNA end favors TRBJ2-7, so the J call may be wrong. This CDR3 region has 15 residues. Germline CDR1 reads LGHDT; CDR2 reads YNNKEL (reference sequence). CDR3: CASSQRTSGSYEQYF. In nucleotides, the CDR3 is TGTGCCAGCAGCCAAAGGACTAGCGGGAGCTACGAGCAGTACTTC.

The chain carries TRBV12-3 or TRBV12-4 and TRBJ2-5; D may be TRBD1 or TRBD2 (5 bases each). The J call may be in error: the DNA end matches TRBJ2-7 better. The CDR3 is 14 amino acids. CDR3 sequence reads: CASSRDAGPYEQYF. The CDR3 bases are TGTGCCAGCAGTCGGGACGCTGGACCCTACGAGCAGTACTTC.

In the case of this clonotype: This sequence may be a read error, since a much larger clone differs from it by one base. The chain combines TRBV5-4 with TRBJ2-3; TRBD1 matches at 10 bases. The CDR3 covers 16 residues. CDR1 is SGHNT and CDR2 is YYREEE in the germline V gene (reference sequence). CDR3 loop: CAGSWGSGQGTDTQYF. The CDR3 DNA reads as TGTGCCGGCAGCTGGGGGTCGGGACAGGGGACAGATACGCAGTATTTT.

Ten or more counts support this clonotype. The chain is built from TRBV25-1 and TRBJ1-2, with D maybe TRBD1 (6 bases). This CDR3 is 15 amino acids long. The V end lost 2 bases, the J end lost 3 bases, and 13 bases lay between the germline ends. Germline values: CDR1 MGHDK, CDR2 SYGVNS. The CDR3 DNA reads TGTGCCAGCAGTGAAGGGACAAACTCCGACTATGGCTACACCTTC. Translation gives CASSEGTNSDYGYTF.

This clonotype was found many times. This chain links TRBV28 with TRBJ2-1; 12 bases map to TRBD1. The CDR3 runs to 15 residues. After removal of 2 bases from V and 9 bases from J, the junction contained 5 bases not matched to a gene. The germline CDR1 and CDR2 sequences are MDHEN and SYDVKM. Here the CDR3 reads CASSLGDRGQVEQFF. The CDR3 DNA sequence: TGTGCCAGCAGTTTAGGGGACAGGGGGCAGGTTGAGCAGTTCTTC.

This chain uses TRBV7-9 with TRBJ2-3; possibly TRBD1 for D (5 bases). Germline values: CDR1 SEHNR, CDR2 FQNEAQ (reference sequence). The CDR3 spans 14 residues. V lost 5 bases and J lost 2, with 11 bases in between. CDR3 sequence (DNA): TGTGCCAGCAGCCAGGGTTTGGACACAGATACGCAGTATTTT. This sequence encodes CASSQGLDTDTQYF.

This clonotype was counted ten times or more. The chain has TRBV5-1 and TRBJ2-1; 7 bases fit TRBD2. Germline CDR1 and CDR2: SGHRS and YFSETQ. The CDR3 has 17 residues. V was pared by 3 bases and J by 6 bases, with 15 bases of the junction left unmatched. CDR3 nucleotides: TGCGCCAGCAGCTCGGGGGGTCCGGGACTCCTCTCCAATGAGCAGTTCTTC. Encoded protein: CASSSGGPGLLSNEQFF.

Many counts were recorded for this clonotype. CDR3 amino acids: CASSEGASTDTQYF. The CDR3 DNA follows: TGCGCCAGCAGTGAGGGGGCTAGCACAGATACGCAGTATTTT. This chain links TRBV10-2 with TRBJ2-3; maybe TRBD1 (5 bases). The V gene lost 2 bases and the J gene lost 0 bases, with 6 bases spanning the gap. CDR1 is WSHSY and CDR2 is SAAADI in the germline V gene. The CDR3 is 14 residues long.

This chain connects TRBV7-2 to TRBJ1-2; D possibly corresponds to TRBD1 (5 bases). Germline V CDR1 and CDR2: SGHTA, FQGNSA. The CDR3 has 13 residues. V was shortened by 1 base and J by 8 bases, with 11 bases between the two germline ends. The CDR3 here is CASSLGGSWGYTF. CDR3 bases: TGTGCCAGCAGCTTAGGGGGGAGTTGGGGCTACACCTTC.

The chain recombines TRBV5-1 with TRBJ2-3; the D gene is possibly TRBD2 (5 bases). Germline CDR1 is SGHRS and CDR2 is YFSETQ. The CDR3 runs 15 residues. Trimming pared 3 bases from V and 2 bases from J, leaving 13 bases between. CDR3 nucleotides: TGCGCCAGCAGCTCGAAGTTGACTACCACAGATACGCAGTATTTT. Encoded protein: CASSSKLTTTDTQYF.

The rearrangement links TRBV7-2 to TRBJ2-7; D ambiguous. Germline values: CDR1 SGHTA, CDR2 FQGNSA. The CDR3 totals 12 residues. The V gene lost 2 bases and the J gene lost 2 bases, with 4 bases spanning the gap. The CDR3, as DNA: TGTGCCAGCAGCTTAAGCGCCTACGAGCAGTACTTC. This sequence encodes CASSLSAYEQYF.

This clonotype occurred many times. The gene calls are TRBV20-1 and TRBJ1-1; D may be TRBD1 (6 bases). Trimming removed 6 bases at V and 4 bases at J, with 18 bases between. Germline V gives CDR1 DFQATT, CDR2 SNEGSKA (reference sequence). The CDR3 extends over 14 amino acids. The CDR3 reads CSATSHREGTEAFF. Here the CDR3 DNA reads TGCAGTGCCACTAGTCACAGGGAAGGCACTGAAGCTTTCTTT.

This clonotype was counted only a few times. The CDR3 sequence: CASSQDAGQRSTEAFF. The CDR3 DNA is TGCGCCAGCAGCCAAGATGCGGGGCAGCGGAGCACTGAAGCTTTCTTT. The rearrangement joins TRBV4-1 to TRBJ1-1; maybe TRBD1 (5 bases). Trimming stripped 0 bases from V and 4 bases from J, with 15 bases between. This CDR3 has 16 amino acids. From germline, CDR1 is MGHRA and CDR2 YSYEKL.

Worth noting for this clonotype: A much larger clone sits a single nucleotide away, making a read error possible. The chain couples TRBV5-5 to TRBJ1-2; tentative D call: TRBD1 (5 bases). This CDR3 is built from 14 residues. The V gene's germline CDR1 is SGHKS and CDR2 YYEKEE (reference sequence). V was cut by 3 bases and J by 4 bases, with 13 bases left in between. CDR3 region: CASSSSPGTYGYTF. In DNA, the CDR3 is TGTGCCAGCAGCTCGTCTCCGGGGACCTATGGCTACACCTTC.

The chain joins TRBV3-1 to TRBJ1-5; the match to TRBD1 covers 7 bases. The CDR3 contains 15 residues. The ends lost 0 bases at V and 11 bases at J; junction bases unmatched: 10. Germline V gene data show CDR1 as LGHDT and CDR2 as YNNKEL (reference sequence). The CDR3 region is CASSQEGADRASQHF. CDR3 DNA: TGTGCCAGCAGCCAAGAAGGGGCCGACAGGGCGTCCCAGCATTTT.

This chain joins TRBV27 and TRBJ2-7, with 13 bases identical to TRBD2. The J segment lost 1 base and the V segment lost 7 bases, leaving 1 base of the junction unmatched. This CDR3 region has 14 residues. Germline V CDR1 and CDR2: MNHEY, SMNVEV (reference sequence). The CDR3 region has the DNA TGTGCCAGCAAACTAGCGGGGGGGTCCTACGAGCAGTACTTC. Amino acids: CASKLAGGSYEQYF.

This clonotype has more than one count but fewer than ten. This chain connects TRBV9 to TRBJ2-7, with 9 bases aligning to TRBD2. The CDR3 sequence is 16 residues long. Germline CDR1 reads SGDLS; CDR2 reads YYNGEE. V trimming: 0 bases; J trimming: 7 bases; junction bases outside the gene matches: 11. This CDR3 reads CASSVEPAGGLNEQYF. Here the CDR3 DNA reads TGTGCCAGCAGCGTAGAACCAGCGGGGGGTTTGAATGAGCAGTACTTC.

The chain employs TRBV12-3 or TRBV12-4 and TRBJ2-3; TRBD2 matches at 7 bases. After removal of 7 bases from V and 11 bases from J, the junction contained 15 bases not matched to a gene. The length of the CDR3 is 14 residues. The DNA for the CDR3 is TGTGCCAGCACCATCTCTAGCGGCACAGATGTGCAGTATTTT. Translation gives CASTISSGTDVQYF.

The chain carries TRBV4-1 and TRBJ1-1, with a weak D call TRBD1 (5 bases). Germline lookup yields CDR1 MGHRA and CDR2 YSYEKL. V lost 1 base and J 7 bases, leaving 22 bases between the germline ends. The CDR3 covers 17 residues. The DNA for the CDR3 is TGCGCCAGCAGCCAAGCGGGGGACCAAATGGTACCCAATGAAGCTTTCTTT. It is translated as CASSQAGDQMVPNEAFF.

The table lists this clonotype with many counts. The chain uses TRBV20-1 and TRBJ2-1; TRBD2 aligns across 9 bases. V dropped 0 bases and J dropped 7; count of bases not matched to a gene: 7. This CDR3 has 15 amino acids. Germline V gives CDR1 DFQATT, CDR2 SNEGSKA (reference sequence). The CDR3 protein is CSARDPAGGKNEQFF. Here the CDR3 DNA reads TGCAGTGCTAGAGATCCCGCGGGAGGGAAGAATGAGCAGTTCTTC.

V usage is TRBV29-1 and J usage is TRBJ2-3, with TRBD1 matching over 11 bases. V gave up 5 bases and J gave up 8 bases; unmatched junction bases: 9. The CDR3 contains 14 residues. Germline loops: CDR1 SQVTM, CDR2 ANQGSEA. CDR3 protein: CSVMRTGGTGTQYF. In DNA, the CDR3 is TGCAGCGTTATGAGGACAGGGGGCACGGGTACGCAGTATTTT.

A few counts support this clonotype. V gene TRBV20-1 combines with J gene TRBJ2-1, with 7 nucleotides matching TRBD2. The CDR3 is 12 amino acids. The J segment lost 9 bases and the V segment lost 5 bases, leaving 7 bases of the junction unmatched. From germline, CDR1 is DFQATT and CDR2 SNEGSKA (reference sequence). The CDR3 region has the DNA TGCAGTGCTGGACTAGGCGGATTTGAGCAGTTCTTC. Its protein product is CSAGLGGFEQFF.

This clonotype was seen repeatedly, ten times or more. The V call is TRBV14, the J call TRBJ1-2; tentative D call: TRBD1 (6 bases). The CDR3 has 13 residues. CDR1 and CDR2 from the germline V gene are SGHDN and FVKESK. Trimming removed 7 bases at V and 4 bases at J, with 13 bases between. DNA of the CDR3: TGTGCCAGCAAAACTACAGGGAGCTATGGCTACACCTTC. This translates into CASKTTGSYGYTF.